This T cell receptor (beta chain) was observed in a study of a mutant IDH1 vaccine in newly diagnosed glioma. Study at large: The first vaccination came 4-6 weeks after radiotherapy alone, or with temozolomide cycles. Visit timing is recorded as week 35 for V12 and week 47 for V13. Treated patients showed a male proportion of roughly 62%, a female proportion of about 38%, and a mean age of around 39 years.

Turning to this clone: Its antigen is unknown.

With 1 base removed from V and 1 base from J, the gap between germline ends came to 7 bases. The CDR3 loop spans 14 amino acids. Per germline, CDR1 SSHAT and CDR2 FNYEAQ (reference sequence). Time point noted: week 47, end of study. A single vaccine dose contained 300 ug of mutant IDH1 20-mer peptide, and topical imiquimod was used with it. New WHO grade 3 or 4 IDH1-mutant, ATRX-lost astrocytomas were present in all donors. Sequencing was performed with immunoSEQ multiplex PCR; in TCRdb, only in-frame clones are kept and a portion is missing. Here the sample spans some 60,000 clones, roughly 80% being singletons.

This specimen consisted of PBMCs, obtained from a glioma patient whose treatment included an IDH1 peptide vaccine. The J gene is TRBJ2-5, the V gene TRBV7-7; no definite D call. The receptor's source is a woman aged 50 to 60 with glioma. CDR3 coding DNA: TGTGCCAGCAGCTTAGATGGATTCCAAGAGACCCAGTACTTC. This gives the protein CASSLDGFQETQYF. The full variable domain, rest sourced from reference TRBV7-7 and TRBJ2-5, is GAGVSQSPRYKVTKRGQDVTLRCDPISSHATLYWYQQALGQGPEFLTYFNYEAQPDKSGLPSDRFSAERPEGSISTLTIQRTEQRDSAMYRCASSLDGFQETQYFGPGTRLLVL.